These T cell receptor beta chains were read from a single sample in a study of regulatory T cells in long-lasting Graves disease. TCRdb reprocessed the multiplex PCR reads via MiXCR and lists one record per CDR3 protein. The sample lists 530,000 or so distinct CDR3 sequences, approximately 13% occurring once. The same sample was also studied in work on T cells in Graves' hyperthyroidism and ophthalmopathy.

The sample in question was peripheral blood mononuclear cells (PBMCs), obtained at new diagnosis, from a patient treated with antithyroid drugs. The source of these receptors is a man between 25 and 39 years old with Graves disease. The CDR3 runs from the conserved cysteine through the conserved F or W. Each record gives: J gene, V gene, D gene, clone size, CDR3 protein, CDR3 DNA. D genes are given only for firm matches. Where a row states a size, it is once, few, many or the class of an expanded clone; other rows omit it.

j_call: TRBJ2-3
v_call: TRBV19
d_call: NA
clone_size: few
cdr3_aa: CASSIAAADTQYF
cdr3_nt: TGTGCCAGTAGTATCGCGGCGGCAGATACGCAGTATTTT

j_call: TRBJ1-2
v_call: TRBV7-3
d_call: NA
clone_size: NA
cdr3_aa: CASSLMLVFKPFNYGYTF
cdr3_nt: TGTGCCAGCAGCTTAATGCTGGTTTTCAAACCTTTTAACTATGGCTACACCTTC

j_call: TRBJ1-2
v_call: TRBV7-9
d_call: NA
clone_size: many
cdr3_aa: CASSLLYGYTF
cdr3_nt: TGTGCCAGCAGCTTACTCTATGGCTACACCTTC

j_call: TRBJ2-5
v_call: TRBV7-9
d_call: NA
clone_size: many
cdr3_aa: CASSMSRETQYF
cdr3_nt: TGTGCCAGCAGCATGTCACGGGAGACCCAGTACTTC

j_call: TRBJ2-7
v_call: TRBV7-8
d_call: NA
clone_size: few
cdr3_aa: CASSTDGSSYEQYF
cdr3_nt: TGTGCCAGCAGCACGGACGGGAGCTCCTACGAGCAGTACTTC

j_call: TRBJ2-4
v_call: TRBV2
d_call: TRBD2
clone_size: many
cdr3_aa: CASSEGLAGLKNIQYF
cdr3_nt: TGTGCCAGCAGTGAGGGACTAGCGGGGCTTAAAAACATCCAGTACTTC

j_call: TRBJ2-3
v_call: TRBV20-1
d_call: NA
clone_size: many
cdr3_aa: CSAIGTPHEQYF
cdr3_nt: TGCAGTGCTATCGGGACTCCCCATGAGCAGTATTTT

j_call: TRBJ2-7
v_call: TRBV5-6
d_call: NA
clone_size: few
cdr3_aa: CASSLGLPPNEQYF
cdr3_nt: TGTGCCAGCAGCTTGGGACTTCCCCCCAACGAGCAGTACTTC

j_call: TRBJ2-1
v_call: TRBV6-1
d_call: TRBD2
clone_size: many
cdr3_aa: CASSPRGGVGNEQFF
cdr3_nt: TGTGCCAGCAGCCCCCGGGGGGGTGTGGGGAATGAGCAGTTCTTC

j_call: TRBJ1-6
v_call: TRBV29-1
d_call: TRBD1
clone_size: NA
cdr3_aa: CSAEGRGQGNSPLHF
cdr3_nt: TGCAGCGCTGAAGGCCGGGGACAGGGGAATTCACCCCTCCACTTT

j_call: TRBJ2-4
v_call: TRBV20-1
d_call: TRBD2
clone_size: few
cdr3_aa: CSAPAASGRNIQYF
cdr3_nt: TGCAGTGCTCCAGCTGCTAGCGGCAGAAACATTCAGTACTTC

j_call: TRBJ1-4
v_call: TRBV12-3/TRBV12-4
d_call: NA
clone_size: many
cdr3_aa: CASSLRQSNEKLFF
cdr3_nt: TGTGCCAGCAGTTTAAGACAAAGTAATGAAAAACTGTTTTTT

j_call: TRBJ2-7
v_call: TRBV7-9
d_call: NA
clone_size: many
cdr3_aa: CASSHDYEQYF
cdr3_nt: TGTGCCAGCAGCCACGACTACGAGCAGTACTTC

j_call: TRBJ1-1
v_call: TRBV25-1
d_call: TRBD1
clone_size: many
cdr3_aa: CASSVGGQGVRYTEAFF
cdr3_nt: TGTGCCAGCAGTGTAGGGGGACAGGGGGTTAGGTACACTGAAGCTTTCTTT

j_call: TRBJ1-1
v_call: TRBV10-3
d_call: NA
clone_size: many
cdr3_aa: CAISELGNTEAFF
cdr3_nt: TGTGCCATCAGTGAGCTGGGGAACACTGAAGCTTTCTTT

j_call: TRBJ1-5
v_call: TRBV12-3/TRBV12-4
d_call: NA
clone_size: NA
cdr3_aa: CASSLQGTLGNQPQHF
cdr3_nt: TGTGCCAGCAGTTTACAGGGCACGCTGGGCAATCAGCCCCAGCATTTT

j_call: TRBJ2-5
v_call: TRBV15
d_call: TRBD2
clone_size: NA
cdr3_aa: CATSRDLAGLREAQYF
cdr3_nt: TGTGCCACCAGCAGGGATTTAGCGGGACTAAGAGAGGCCCAGTACTTC

j_call: TRBJ2-5
v_call: TRBV13
d_call: TRBD1
clone_size: many
cdr3_aa: CASSPTGEEQETQYF
cdr3_nt: TGTGCCAGCAGCCCGACAGGGGAAGAGCAAGAGACCCAGTACTTC

j_call: TRBJ2-7
v_call: TRBV20-1
d_call: NA
clone_size: many
cdr3_aa: CSATGNEQYF
cdr3_nt: TGCAGTGCAACAGGGAACGAGCAGTACTTC

j_call: TRBJ1-3
v_call: TRBV19
d_call: NA
clone_size: NA
cdr3_aa: CASSDLSSGNTIYF
cdr3_nt: TGTGCCAGCTCAGACCTTAGCTCTGGAAACACCATATATTTT

j_call: TRBJ2-7
v_call: TRBV6-2/TRBV6-3
d_call: TRBD2
clone_size: few
cdr3_aa: CASSWASGRPSYEQYF
cdr3_nt: TGTGCCAGCAGTTGGGCTAGCGGGAGACCCTCCTACGAGCAGTACTTC

j_call: TRBJ2-3
v_call: TRBV20-1
d_call: NA
clone_size: few
cdr3_aa: CSAKPGAAYTDTQYF
cdr3_nt: TGCAGTGCTAAGCCGGGAGCCGCTTACACAGATACGCAGTATTTT

j_call: TRBJ2-1
v_call: TRBV24-1
d_call: NA
clone_size: few
cdr3_aa: CATGPDPNLNNEQFF
cdr3_nt: TGTGCCACCGGCCCGGACCCCAACCTAAACAATGAGCAGTTCTTC

j_call: TRBJ2-3
v_call: TRBV10-2
d_call: TRBD1
clone_size: few
cdr3_aa: CASRTNPGQGPDTQYF
cdr3_nt: TGCGCCAGCAGAACCAATCCGGGACAGGGCCCAGATACGCAGTATTTT

j_call: TRBJ2-3
v_call: TRBV7-2
d_call: TRBD1
clone_size: NA
cdr3_aa: CASSSQGVSTDTQYF
cdr3_nt: TGTGCCAGCAGCTCACAGGGGGTTAGCACAGATACGCAGTATTTT

j_call: TRBJ1-1
v_call: TRBV5-1
d_call: NA
clone_size: many
cdr3_aa: CASSGDGLNTEAFF
cdr3_nt: TGCGCCAGCAGCGGTGACGGGCTGAACACTGAAGCTTTCTTT

j_call: TRBJ2-1
v_call: TRBV11-2
d_call: TRBD2
clone_size: many
cdr3_aa: CASTWALTSGSPQFF
cdr3_nt: TGTGCCAGCACCTGGGCTTTGACTAGCGGGAGTCCGCAGTTCTTC

j_call: TRBJ2-1
v_call: TRBV27
d_call: NA
clone_size: many
cdr3_aa: CASRTSATEQFF
cdr3_nt: TGTGCCAGCAGAACCTCAGCCACTGAGCAGTTCTTC

j_call: TRBJ2-7
v_call: TRBV20-1
d_call: TRBD1
clone_size: many
cdr3_aa: CSARYRGLDEQYF
cdr3_nt: TGCAGTGCTAGGTACAGGGGCCTGGACGAGCAGTACTTC

j_call: TRBJ2-1
v_call: TRBV27
d_call: TRBD2
clone_size: many
cdr3_aa: CASSFSSVTSGSLHEQFF
cdr3_nt: TGTGCCAGCAGTTTCTCGAGCGTGACTAGCGGGAGTTTGCATGAGCAGTTCTTC

j_call: TRBJ2-4
v_call: TRBV5-1
d_call: NA
clone_size: few
cdr3_aa: CASSLGGQSKNIQYF
cdr3_nt: TGCGCCAGCAGCTTGGGGGGGCAGTCCAAAAACATTCAGTACTTC

j_call: TRBJ2-7
v_call: TRBV5-1
d_call: NA
clone_size: few
cdr3_aa: CASSPPATPYEQYF
cdr3_nt: TGCGCCAGCAGCCCTCCCGCTACCCCCTACGAGCAGTACTTC

j_call: TRBJ2-1
v_call: TRBV2
d_call: NA
clone_size: many
cdr3_aa: CASSEWTPRTNEQFF
cdr3_nt: TGTGCCAGCAGTGAATGGACACCCAGGACCAATGAGCAGTTCTTC

j_call: TRBJ1-5
v_call: TRBV2
d_call: NA
clone_size: many
cdr3_aa: CASILQPNQPQHF
cdr3_nt: TGTGCCAGCATATTACAGCCTAATCAGCCCCAGCATTTT

j_call: TRBJ2-2
v_call: TRBV18
d_call: NA
clone_size: NA
cdr3_aa: CASSPAGAFAGELFF
cdr3_nt: TGTGCCAGCTCACCAGCCGGGGCTTTCGCCGGGGAGCTGTTTTTT

j_call: TRBJ1-1
v_call: TRBV25-1
d_call: NA
clone_size: many
cdr3_aa: CASSPAGGFGAFF
cdr3_nt: TGTGCCAGCAGTCCAGCGGGGGGGTTTGGAGCTTTCTTT

j_call: TRBJ2-1
v_call: TRBV6-1
d_call: TRBD2
clone_size: NA
cdr3_aa: CASSARLAGTGNEQFF
cdr3_nt: TGTGCCAGCAGTGCCCGACTAGCGGGGACCGGCAATGAGCAGTTCTTC